This T cell receptor (beta chain) was captured by sequencing in a study of response to subunit inactivated influenza vaccine. Study conclusions and caveats: Authors suggested few new T cells are recruited by each seasonal influenza vaccination.

There are a few counts of this clonotype. Its antigen is as yet unknown. TCRdb fed the RT-PCR reads into MiXCR, producing one record per CDR3 protein. The sample lists a few hundred thousand distinct CDR3 sequences, 11% to 15% occurring once. The CDR3 is made up of 13 amino acids. Trimming shortened V by 4 bases and J by 2 bases, and 11 bases separated the two germline ends. Looked up from germline, CDR1 is SQVTM and CDR2 is ANQGSEA. The input for sequencing was PBMCs from blood, taken about 13 days after vaccination. The rearrangement joins TRBV29-1 to TRBJ2-5, with a possible D match to TRBD2 (5 bases). The source is a man aged 45-65 years who received an inactivated influenza vaccine. Written as DNA, the CDR3 is TGCAGCGTTGCATCGGCGGGTCAAGAGACCCAGTACTTC. This gives the protein CSVASAGQETQYF.